Detailed here is one TCR beta chain. This record comes from a study of T cell changes during pregnancy in multiple sclerosis. Sequencing was performed with immunoSEQ multiplex PCR; in TCRdb, only in-frame clones are kept and a portion is missing. Of some 47,000 clones in the sample, 85% to 90% are singletons; the top ten hold approximately 6.3%. V lost 6 bases and J lost 0, with 22 bases in between. Germline CDR1 and CDR2: SGHAT and FQNNGV. CDR3 size: 18 residues. This TCR was recovered from a female donor in good health, enrolled as a control in a pregnancy study. V usage is TRBV11-2 and J usage is TRBJ2-3; D is possibly TRBD2 (6 bases). The specimen was CD8+ T cells from peripheral blood mononuclear cells, collected after pregnancy. The CDR3 reads CASRSTSGRSTSTDTQYF. Here the CDR3 DNA reads TGTGCCAGCAGATCTACCTCCGGGAGATCTACTAGCACAGATACGCAGTATTTT.